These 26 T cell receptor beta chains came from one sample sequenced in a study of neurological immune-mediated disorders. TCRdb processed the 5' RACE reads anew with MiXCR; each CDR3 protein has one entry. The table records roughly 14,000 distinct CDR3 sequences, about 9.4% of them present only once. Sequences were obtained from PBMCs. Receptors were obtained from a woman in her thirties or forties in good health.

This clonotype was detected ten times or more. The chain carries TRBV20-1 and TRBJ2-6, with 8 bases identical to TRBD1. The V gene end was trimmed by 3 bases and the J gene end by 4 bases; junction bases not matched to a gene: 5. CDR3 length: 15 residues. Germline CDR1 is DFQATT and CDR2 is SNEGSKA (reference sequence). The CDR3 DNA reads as TGCAGTGCTAGGAACAGGGGGGCAGGGGCCAACGTCCTGACTTTC. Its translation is CSARNRGAGANVLTF.

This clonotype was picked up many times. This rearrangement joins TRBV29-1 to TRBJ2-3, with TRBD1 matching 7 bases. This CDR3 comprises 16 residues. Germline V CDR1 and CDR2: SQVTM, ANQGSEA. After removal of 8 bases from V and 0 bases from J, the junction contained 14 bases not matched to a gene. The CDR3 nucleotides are TGCAGCTTCTCGACAGGGTGGGAAACTAGCACAGATACGCAGTATTTT. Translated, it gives CSFSTGWETSTDTQYF.

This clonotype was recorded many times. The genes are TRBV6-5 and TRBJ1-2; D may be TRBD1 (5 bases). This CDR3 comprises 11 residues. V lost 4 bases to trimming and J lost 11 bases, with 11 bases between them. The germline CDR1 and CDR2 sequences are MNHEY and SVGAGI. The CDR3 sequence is CASSSGAWYTF. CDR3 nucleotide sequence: TGTGCCAGCAGTTCCGGGGCTTGGTACACCTTC.

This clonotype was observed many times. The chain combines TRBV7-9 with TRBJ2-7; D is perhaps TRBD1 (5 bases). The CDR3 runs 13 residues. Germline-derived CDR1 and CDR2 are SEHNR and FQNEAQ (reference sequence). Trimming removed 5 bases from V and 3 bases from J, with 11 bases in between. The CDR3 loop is CASSHGQSYEQYF. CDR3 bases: TGTGCCAGCAGCCACGGACAAAGCTACGAGCAGTACTTC.

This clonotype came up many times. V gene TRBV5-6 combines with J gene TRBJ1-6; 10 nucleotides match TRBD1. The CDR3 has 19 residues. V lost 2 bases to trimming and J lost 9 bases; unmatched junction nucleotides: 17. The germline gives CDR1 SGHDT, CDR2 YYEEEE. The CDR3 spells CASSLLGTGAKMGLSPLHF. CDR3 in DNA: TGTGCCAGCAGCTTACTCGGGACAGGGGCGAAGATGGGCCTTTCACCCCTCCACTTT.

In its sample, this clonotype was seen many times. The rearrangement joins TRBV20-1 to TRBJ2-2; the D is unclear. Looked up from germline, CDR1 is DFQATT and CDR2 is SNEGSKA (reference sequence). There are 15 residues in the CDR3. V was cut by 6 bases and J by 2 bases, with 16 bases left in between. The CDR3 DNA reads TGCAGTGCGGAGAAATACGGCCGAAACACCGGGGAGCTGTTTTTT. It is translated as CSAEKYGRNTGELFF.

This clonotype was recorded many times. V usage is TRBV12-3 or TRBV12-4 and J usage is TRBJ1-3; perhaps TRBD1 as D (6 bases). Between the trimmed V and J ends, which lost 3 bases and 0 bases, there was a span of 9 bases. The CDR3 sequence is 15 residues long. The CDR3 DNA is TGTGCCAGCAGTTTCGGGGGCGACTCTGGAAACACCATATATTTT. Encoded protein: CASSFGGDSGNTIYF.

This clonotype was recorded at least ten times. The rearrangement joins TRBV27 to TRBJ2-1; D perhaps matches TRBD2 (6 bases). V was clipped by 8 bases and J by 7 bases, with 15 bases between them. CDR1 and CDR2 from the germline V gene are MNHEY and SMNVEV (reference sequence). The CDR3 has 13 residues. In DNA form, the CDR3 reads TGTGCCAGCGCCGTAACCAGCGGGAATGAGCAGTTCTTC. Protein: CASAVTSGNEQFF.

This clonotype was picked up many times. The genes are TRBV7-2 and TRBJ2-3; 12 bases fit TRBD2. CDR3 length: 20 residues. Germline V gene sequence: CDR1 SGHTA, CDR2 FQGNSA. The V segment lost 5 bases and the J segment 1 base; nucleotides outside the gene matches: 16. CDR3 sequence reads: CASSPFPPTSGRIGTDTQYF. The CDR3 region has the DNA TGTGCCAGCAGCCCATTTCCCCCGACTAGCGGGAGAATTGGCACAGATACGCAGTATTTT. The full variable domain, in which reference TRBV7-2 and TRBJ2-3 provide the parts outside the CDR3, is GAGVSQSPSNKVTEKGKDVELRCDPISGHTALYWYRQSLGQGLEFLIYFQGNSAPDKSGLPSDRFSAERTGGSVSTLTIQRTQQEDSAVYLCASSPFPPTSGRIGTDTQYFGPGTRLTVL.

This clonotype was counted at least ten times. DNA for the CDR3: TGTGCCATCAGCCTCTCCGGACAGTCTATCTCCTACGAGCAGTACTTC. Protein sequence: CAISLSGQSISYEQYF. The genes are TRBV10-3 and TRBJ2-7; tentative D call: TRBD1 (6 bases). This CDR3 has 16 amino acids. Germline-derived CDR1 and CDR2 are ENHRY and SYGVKD. V lost 6 bases and J 0 bases, leaving 18 bases between the germline ends.

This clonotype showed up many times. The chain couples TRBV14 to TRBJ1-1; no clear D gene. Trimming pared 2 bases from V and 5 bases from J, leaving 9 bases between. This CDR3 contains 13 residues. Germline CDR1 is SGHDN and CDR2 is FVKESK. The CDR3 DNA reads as TGTGCCAGCAGCCAATCAACGCGAACTGAAGCTTTCTTT. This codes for CASSQSTRTEAFF. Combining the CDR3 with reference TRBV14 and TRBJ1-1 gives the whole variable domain EAGVTQFPSHSVIEKGQTVTLRCDPISGHDNLYWYRRVMGKEIKFLLHFVKESKQDESGMPNNRFLAERTGGTYSTLKVQPAELEDSGVYFCASSQSTRTEAFFGQGTRLTVV.

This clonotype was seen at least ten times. CDR3 residues: CASSLAGGEYQPQHF. The CDR3 nucleotides read TGCGCCAGCAGCTTGGCCGGGGGCGAGTATCAGCCCCAGCATTTT. This chain uses TRBV5-1 with TRBJ1-5; D is possibly TRBD1 (6 bases). CDR3 size: 15 residues. CDR1 is SGHRS and CDR2 is YFSETQ in the germline V gene. V was trimmed by 0 bases and J by 5 bases, leaving 12 bases between them. The complete variable domain, with remaining parts taken from reference TRBV5-1 and TRBJ1-5, reads KAGVTQTPRYLIKTRGQQVTLSCSPISGHRSVSWYQQTPGQGLQFLFEYFSETQRNKGNFPGRFSGRQFSNSRSEMNVSTLELGDSALYLCASSLAGGEYQPQHFGDGTRLSIL.

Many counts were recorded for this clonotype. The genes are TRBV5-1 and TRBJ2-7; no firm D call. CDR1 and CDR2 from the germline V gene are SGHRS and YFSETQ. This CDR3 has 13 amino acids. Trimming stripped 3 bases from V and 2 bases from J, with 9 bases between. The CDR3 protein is CASSWQVAYEQYF. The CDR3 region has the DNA TGCGCCAGCAGCTGGCAGGTAGCCTACGAGCAGTACTTC. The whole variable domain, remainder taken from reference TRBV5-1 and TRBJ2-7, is KAGVTQTPRYLIKTRGQQVTLSCSPISGHRSVSWYQQTPGQGLQFLFEYFSETQRNKGNFPGRFSGRQFSNSRSEMNVSTLELGDSALYLCASSWQVAYEQYFGPGTRLTVT.

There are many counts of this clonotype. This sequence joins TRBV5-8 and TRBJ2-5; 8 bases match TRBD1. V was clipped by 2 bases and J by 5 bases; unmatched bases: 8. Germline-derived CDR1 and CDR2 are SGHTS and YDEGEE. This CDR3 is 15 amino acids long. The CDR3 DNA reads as TGTGCCAGCAGCTTCTCAGGGGGCCGAGGGGAGACCCAGTACTTC. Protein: CASSFSGGRGETQYF.

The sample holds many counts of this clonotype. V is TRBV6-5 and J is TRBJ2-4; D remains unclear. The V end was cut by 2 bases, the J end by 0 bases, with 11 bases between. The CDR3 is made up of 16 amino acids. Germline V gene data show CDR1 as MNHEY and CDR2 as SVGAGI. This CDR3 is CASSYTYTLAKNIQYF. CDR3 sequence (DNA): TGTGCCAGCAGTTACACATACACGCTAGCCAAAAACATTCAGTACTTC.

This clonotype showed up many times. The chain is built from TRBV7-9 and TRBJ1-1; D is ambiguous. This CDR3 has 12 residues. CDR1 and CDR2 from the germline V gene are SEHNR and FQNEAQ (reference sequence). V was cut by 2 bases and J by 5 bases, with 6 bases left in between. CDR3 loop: CASSLYETEAFF. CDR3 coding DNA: TGTGCCAGCAGCTTATATGAAACTGAAGCTTTCTTT.

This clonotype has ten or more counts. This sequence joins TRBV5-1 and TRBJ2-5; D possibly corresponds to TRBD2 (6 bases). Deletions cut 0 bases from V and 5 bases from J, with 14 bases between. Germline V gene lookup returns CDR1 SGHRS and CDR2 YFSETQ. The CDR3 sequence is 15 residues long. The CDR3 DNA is TGCGCCAGCAGCTTGGATGGCAGCAGCGGGGAGACCCAGTACTTC. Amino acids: CASSLDGSSGETQYF.

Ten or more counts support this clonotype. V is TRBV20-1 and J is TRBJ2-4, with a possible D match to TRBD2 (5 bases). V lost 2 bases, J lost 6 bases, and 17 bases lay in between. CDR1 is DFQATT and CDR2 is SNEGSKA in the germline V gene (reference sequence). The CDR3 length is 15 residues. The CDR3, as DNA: TGCAGTGCTAGACTTTCCGGGATCGCCCCAAACATTCAGTACTTC. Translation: CSARLSGIAPNIQYF.

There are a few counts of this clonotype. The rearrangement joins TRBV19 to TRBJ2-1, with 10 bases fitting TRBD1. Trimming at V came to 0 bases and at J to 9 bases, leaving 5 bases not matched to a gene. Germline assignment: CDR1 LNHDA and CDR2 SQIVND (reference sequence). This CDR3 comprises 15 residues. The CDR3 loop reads CASSIETTGGGEQFF. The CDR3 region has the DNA TGTGCCAGTAGTATAGAAACGACAGGGGGCGGTGAGCAGTTCTTC.

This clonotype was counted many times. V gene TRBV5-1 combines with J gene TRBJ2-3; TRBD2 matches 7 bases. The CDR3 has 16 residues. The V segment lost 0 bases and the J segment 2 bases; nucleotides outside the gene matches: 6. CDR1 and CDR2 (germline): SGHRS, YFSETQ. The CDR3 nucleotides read TGCGCCAGCAGCTTGGCCGGTAGCGGGTCCACAGATACGCAGTATTTT. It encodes CASSLAGSGSTDTQYF.

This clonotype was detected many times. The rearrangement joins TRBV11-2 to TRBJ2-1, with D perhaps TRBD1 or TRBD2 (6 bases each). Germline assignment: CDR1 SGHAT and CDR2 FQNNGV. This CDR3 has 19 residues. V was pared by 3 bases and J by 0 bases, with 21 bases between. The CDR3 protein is CASSFKVGGRGPSYNEQFF. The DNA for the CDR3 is TGTGCCAGCAGCTTTAAGGTGGGGGGCCGGGGCCCCTCCTACAATGAGCAGTTCTTC.

The CDR3 region is CASSYPPGQGTEAFF. The CDR3 nucleotides are TGTGCCAGCAGCTACCCACCGGGACAGGGCACTGAAGCTTTCTTT. The J gene is TRBJ1-1, the V gene TRBV7-2; 9 nucleotides match TRBD1. V was clipped by 4 bases and J by 4 bases; unmatched bases: 7. The length of the CDR3 is 15 residues. The germline V gene has CDR1 SGHTA and CDR2 FQGNSA.

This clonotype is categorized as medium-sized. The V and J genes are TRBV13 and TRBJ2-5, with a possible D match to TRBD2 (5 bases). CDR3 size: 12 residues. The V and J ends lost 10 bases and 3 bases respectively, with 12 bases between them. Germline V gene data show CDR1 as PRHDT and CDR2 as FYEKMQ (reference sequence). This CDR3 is CATGLREETQYF. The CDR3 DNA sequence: TGTGCCACCGGGCTGCGGGAAGAGACCCAGTACTTC.

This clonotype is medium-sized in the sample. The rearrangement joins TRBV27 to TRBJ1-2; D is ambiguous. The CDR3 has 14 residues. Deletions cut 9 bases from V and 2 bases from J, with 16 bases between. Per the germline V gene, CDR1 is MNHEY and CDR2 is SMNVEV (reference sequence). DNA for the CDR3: TGTGCCAGAAACCCGGGTCGGCTGAACTATGGCTACACCTTC. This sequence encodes CARNPGRLNYGYTF.

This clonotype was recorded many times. The CDR3 loop is CASSSTGRYGYTF. In DNA form, the CDR3 reads TGCGCCAGCAGCTCGACAGGGAGGTATGGCTACACCTTC. V usage is TRBV5-1 and J usage is TRBJ1-2, with 7 bases fitting TRBD1. V gave up 3 bases and J gave up 5 bases; unmatched junction bases: 4. The CDR3 covers 13 residues. CDR1 is SGHRS, CDR2 YFSETQ, per germline.

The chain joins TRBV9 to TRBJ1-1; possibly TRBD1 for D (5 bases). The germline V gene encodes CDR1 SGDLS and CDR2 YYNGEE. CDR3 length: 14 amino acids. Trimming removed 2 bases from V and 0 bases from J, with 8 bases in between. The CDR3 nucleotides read TGTGCCAGCAGCGTGGGGACGGTGAACACTGAAGCTTTCTTT. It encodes CASSVGTVNTEAFF. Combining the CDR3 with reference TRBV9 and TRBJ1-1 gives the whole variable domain DSGVTQTPKHLITATGQRVTLRCSPRSGDLSVYWYQQSLDQGLQFLIQYYNGEERAKGNILERFSAQQFPDLHSELNLSSLELGDSALYFCASSVGTVNTEAFFGQGTRLTVV.